The 25 T cell receptor beta chains given below trace back to one sample, sequenced in a study of CD8 T cells in ankylosing spondylitis. Study-wide results and limits: Ankylosing spondylitis blood appeared to be characterized by a TCR beta motif of 7 to 9 highly homologous variants.

TCRdb re-called the 5' RACE reads through MiXCR, storing one row per CDR3 protein. The top ten hold about 14% of the sample, which has more than 250,000 distinct CDR3 sequences, 6.5% to 10% seen once. What these receptors recognize is not known. Material: blood, either unsorted or a sorted T cell fraction (not recorded which). These receptors all stem from a male donor with ankylosing spondylitis.

This chain connects TRBV20-1 to TRBJ2-1; 12 bases line up with TRBD2. CDR3 length: 15 residues. The J segment lost 6 bases and the V segment lost 3 bases, leaving 6 bases of the junction unmatched. The V gene's germline CDR1 is DFQATT and CDR2 SNEGSKA (reference sequence). CDR3: CSARATSGGRNEQFF. The CDR3 DNA follows: TGCAGTGCTAGGGCGACTAGCGGGGGACGCAATGAGCAGTTCTTC.

This clonotype was recorded a few times. The chain employs TRBV5-1 and TRBJ1-6; 12 bases map to TRBD1. This CDR3 has 17 amino acids. V dropped 3 bases and J dropped 14; count of bases not matched to a gene: 15. Germline loops: CDR1 SGHRS, CDR2 YFSETQ. The DNA of the CDR3 is TGCGCCAGCAGCTGGGCCACCGGGACAGGGGGCAATCGGGCCCTCCACTTT. Translating it yields CASSWATGTGGNRALHF.

CDR3 in amino acids: CASSQGGQGRTEAFF. In DNA form, the CDR3 reads TGCGCCAGCAGCCAAGGTGGACAGGGCAGGACTGAAGCTTTCTTT. This chain uses TRBV4-1 with TRBJ1-1; 8 bases match TRBD1. V dropped 1 base and J dropped 5; count of bases not matched to a gene: 6. CDR3 length: 15 amino acids. The germline V gene encodes CDR1 MGHRA and CDR2 YSYEKL.

The J gene is TRBJ1-1, the V gene TRBV18; D may be TRBD1 (6 bases). The ends were cut back, 5 bases at V and 4 bases at J, with 17 bases in the middle. Germline V CDR1 and CDR2: KGHSH, LQKENI. This CDR3 has 15 amino acids. CDR3 loop: CASSTSRGDATEAFF. The CDR3, as DNA: TGTGCCAGCTCAACCAGTAGGGGGGACGCCACTGAAGCTTTCTTT.

V gene TRBV2 combines with J gene TRBJ2-2; 15 bases are shared with TRBD2. CDR1 SNHLY and CDR2 FYNNEI come from the germline V gene. CDR3 length equals 15 residues. V lost 7 bases and J lost 4; bases outside the gene matches: 1. The CDR3 bases are TGTGCCAGCACGGGACTAGCGGGAGGCACCGGGGAGCTGTTTTTT. This gives the protein CASTGLAGGTGELFF.

Comment on this clonotype: One end of the junction fails to match germline, which may point to a read error. This sequence joins TRBV5-1 and TRBJ2-5, with D perhaps given as TRBD1 or TRBD2 (5 bases each). CDR3 length: 12 residues. Germline lookup yields CDR1 SGHRS and CDR2 YFSETQ. The CDR3 DNA reads TGCGCCAGCACCTACACCGGGACGGACTGGGACTTC. Its protein product is CASTYTGTDWDF.

V and J are TRBV19 and TRBJ1-5; TRBD1 agrees at 10 bases. From germline, CDR1 is LNHDA and CDR2 SQIVND (reference sequence). This CDR3 has 14 residues. The trim removed 6 bases at V and 6 bases at J, leaving 5 bases unmatched. CDR3 protein: CASRGQGEGQPQHF. The CDR3 nucleotides are TGTGCCAGTAGAGGACAGGGGGAAGGTCAGCCCCAGCATTTT. The full variable domain, completed using reference TRBV19 and TRBJ1-5, is DGGITQSPKYLFRKEGQNVTLSCEQNLNHDAMYWYRQDPGQGLRLIYYSQIVNDFQKGDIAEGYSVSREKKESFPLTVTSAQKNPTAFYLCASRGQGEGQPQHFGDGTRLSIL.

This clonotype has at least ten counts. The V and J genes are TRBV3-1 and TRBJ1-4; D may be TRBD1 (5 bases). The CDR3 is 14 amino acids. V was pared by 4 bases and J by 5 bases, with 11 bases between. Germline V CDR1 and CDR2: LGHDT, YNNKEL (reference sequence). In DNA, the CDR3 is TGTGCCAGCAGCCTGGACAACTGGAATGAAAAACTGTTTTTT. Protein sequence: CASSLDNWNEKLFF.

This clonotype was seen ten or more times. V usage is TRBV5-5 and J usage is TRBJ2-1; D assignment may be TRBD1 or TRBD2 (5 bases each). V lost 4 bases and J lost 0, with 17 bases in between. Germline V gene sequence: CDR1 SGHKS, CDR2 YYEKEE (reference sequence). The CDR3 has 17 residues. CDR3 loop: CASSPGPGPSSYNEQFF. The CDR3, as DNA: TGTGCCAGCAGCCCGGGCCCGGGGCCCTCCTCCTACAATGAGCAGTTCTTC.

In this sample, this clonotype turned up once. The rearrangement joins TRBV20-1 to TRBJ2-7, with TRBD2 matching over 12 bases. The junction had 13 bases not matched to a gene; V was cut back by 0 bases and J by 7 bases. Germline-derived CDR1 and CDR2 are DFQATT and SNEGSKA (reference sequence). This CDR3 contains 17 residues. CDR3 in amino acids: CSAREGPVGLAGREQYF. CDR3 nucleotides: TGCAGTGCTAGAGAGGGTCCGGTTGGACTAGCGGGGAGGGAGCAGTACTTC.

This chain joins TRBV27 and TRBJ2-2; possibly TRBD1 for D (5 bases). The CDR3 runs to 15 residues. Germline CDR1 is MNHEY and CDR2 is SMNVEV (reference sequence). V lost 6 bases and J lost 4, with 15 bases in between. CDR3 amino acids: CASRLQGVVTGELFF. The CDR3 DNA is TGTGCCAGCAGATTGCAGGGTGTAGTCACCGGGGAGCTGTTTTTT.

This sequence joins TRBV5-1 and TRBJ2-7; D remains unclear. Per the germline V gene, CDR1 is SGHRS and CDR2 is YFSETQ. This CDR3 region has 18 residues. V gave up 1 base and J gave up 0 bases, with 20 bases separating them. The CDR3 sequence is CASSLWLTVERSSYEQYF. CDR3 bases: TGCGCCAGCAGCTTGTGGCTAACAGTGGAGCGAAGCTCCTACGAGCAGTACTTC.

This clonotype appeared many times. The chain couples TRBV29-1 to TRBJ2-7, with 11 bases that match TRBD1. Trimming took 6 bases from V and 2 from J; bases not matched to a gene: 3. Germline CDR1 SQVTM, CDR2 ANQGSEA. There are 13 residues in the CDR3. CDR3 loop: CSVEGQGAYEQYF. Here the CDR3 DNA reads TGCAGCGTGGAGGGACAGGGGGCCTACGAGCAGTACTTC.

The V call is TRBV20-1, the J call TRBJ2-1; D gene ambiguous. Trimming took off 8 bases at V and 1 base at J, with 12 bases between the two ends. Germline loops: CDR1 DFQATT, CDR2 SNEGSKA (reference sequence). The CDR3 consists of 13 residues. CDR3 nucleotide sequence: TGCAGTTCATCTAAAGGATCCTACAATGAGCAGTTCTTC. Amino acids: CSSSKGSYNEQFF.

This clonotype has ten or more counts. This chain links TRBV7-8 with TRBJ2-4; a weak D match, TRBD1 (6 bases). Germline V CDR1 and CDR2: SGHVS, FQNEAQ. The CDR3 sequence is 14 residues long. V was cut by 4 bases and J by 0 bases, with 7 bases left in between. The CDR3 DNA sequence: TGTGCCAGCAGCTCAGGGGTAGCCAAAAACATTCAGTACTTC. Protein: CASSSGVAKNIQYF.

This clonotype has a handful of counts. The chain joins TRBV18 to TRBJ1-1; no firm D call. Trimming cost V 0 bases and J 0 bases, with 8 bases left between them. This CDR3 has 15 residues. Germline values: CDR1 KGHSH, CDR2 LQKENI. CDR3 DNA sequence: TGTGCCAGCTCACCACCAACAGTACTGAACACTGAAGCTTTCTTT. Its translation is CASSPPTVLNTEAFF. The variable domain in full, with the rest retrieved from reference TRBV18 and TRBJ1-1, is NAGVMQNPRHLVRRRGQEARLRCSPMKGHSHVYWYRQLPEEGLKFMVYLQKENIIDESGMPKERFSAEFPKEGPSILRIQQVVRGDSAAYFCASSPPTVLNTEAFFGQGTRLTVV.

The rearrangement links TRBV7-2 to TRBJ2-1; TRBD2 agrees at 10 bases. Germline V gives CDR1 SGHTA, CDR2 FQGNSA. The ends lost 2 bases at V and 4 bases at J; junction bases unmatched: 5. The CDR3 covers 16 residues. CDR3: CASSLFASGGYNEQFF. In DNA form, the CDR3 reads TGTGCCAGCAGCTTATTCGCTAGCGGGGGATACAATGAGCAGTTCTTC.

This clonotype was counted between two and nine times. The chain carries TRBV20-1 and TRBJ2-3, with 8 bases identical to TRBD2. Germline V gene data show CDR1 as DFQATT and CDR2 as SNEGSKA (reference sequence). CDR3 length: 14 amino acids. V dropped 5 bases and J dropped 6; count of bases not matched to a gene: 10. For the CDR3, the DNA is TGCAGTGCTCTTGGGGTAGCGGGATCCGATACGCAGTATTTT. Residues: CSALGVAGSDTQYF.

CDR3 nucleotides: TGCGCCAGCAGCTTGACACCGGGACAGGGTTACAATGAGCAGTTCTTC. Its protein product is CASSLTPGQGYNEQFF. The gene calls are TRBV5-1 and TRBJ2-1; TRBD1 matches 9 bases. CDR1 SGHRS and CDR2 YFSETQ come from the germline V gene. The CDR3 has 16 residues. Trimming at V came to 1 base and at J to 4 bases, leaving 6 bases not matched to a gene.

This chain joins TRBV28 and TRBJ2-4, with TRBD1 matching over 9 bases. The CDR3 contains 21 residues. Trimming at V came to 7 bases and at J to 0 bases, leaving 22 bases not matched to a gene. CDR1 and CDR2 (germline): MDHEN, SYDVKM. In DNA form, the CDR3 reads TGTGCCAGCACCCTACTCCCCACAGGGGGCGAGGGTCCTATAGCCAAAAACATTCAGTACTTC. It yields the protein CASTLLPTGGEGPIAKNIQYF.

Points on this clonotype: The junction shows a germline mismatch at one end, possibly a read error. The chain employs TRBV9 and TRBJ2-2, with a weak D call TRBD2 (5 bases). CDR3 length equals 12 residues. Germline CDR1 SGDLS, CDR2 YYNGEE. CDR3 sequence: CASSPPAGVLFF. The CDR3 nucleotides read TGTGCCAGCAGCCCGCCCGCCGGGGTGCTGTTTTTT.

This clonotype appeared many times. The J gene is TRBJ1-1, the V gene TRBV5-1, with a weak D call TRBD1 (5 bases). This CDR3 has 13 amino acids. V was pared by 4 bases and J by 0 bases, with 7 bases between. Per germline, CDR1 SGHRS and CDR2 YFSETQ. The DNA of the CDR3 is TGCGCCAGCAGCGGGACGGTGAACACTGAAGCTTTCTTT. Protein sequence: CASSGTVNTEAFF.

The chain couples TRBV18 to TRBJ2-7; tentative D call: TRBD2 (5 bases). Deletions cut 5 bases from V and 7 bases from J, with 18 bases between. Germline CDR1 KGHSH, CDR2 LQKENI. The CDR3 spans 14 residues. The CDR3 nucleotides are TGTGCCAGCTCAGCGGTTGTCACTGGCGGGGAGCAGTACTTC. This codes for CASSAVVTGGEQYF.

This clonotype showed up just a few times. The chain links TRBV5-1 to TRBJ2-7; 10 bases agree with TRBD1. V dropped 4 bases and J dropped 2; count of bases not matched to a gene: 6. The CDR3 length is 15 residues. CDR1 and CDR2 (germline): SGHRS, YFSETQ. The CDR3 reads CASSHEGTGAYEQYF. The CDR3 nucleotides are TGCGCCAGCAGCCATGAAGGGACAGGGGCCTACGAGCAGTACTTC.

This chain connects TRBV6-2 or TRBV6-3 to TRBJ2-7, with D hard to call. V was pared by 2 bases and J by 3 bases, with 5 bases between. Germline V gene data show CDR1 as MNHEY and CDR2 as SVGEGT. The CDR3 length is 12 residues. The CDR3: CASSYIVYEQYF. The CDR3 DNA reads as TGTGCCAGCAGTTACATTGTCTACGAGCAGTACTTC.